The entry below describes one T cell receptor (beta chain). The CDR3 has 15 residues. Germline loops: CDR1 DFQATT, CDR2 SNEGSKA (reference sequence). Trimming cost V 1 base and J 6 bases; bases outside gene matches: 6. TCRdb processed the RT-PCR reads anew with MiXCR; each CDR3 protein has one entry. The sample carries about 700,000 distinct CDR3 sequences, approximately 15% recorded once. The sample comprised memory CD4+ T cells from blood. The V call is TRBV20-1, the J call TRBJ2-7; TRBD2 agrees at 13 bases. The origin of this receptor is a female donor in good health, serving as a healthy control. The CDR3 DNA sequence: TGCAGTGCTAGAGTTACTAGCGGGGGGGCCTCCGAGCAGTACTTC. Protein: CSARVTSGGASEQYF.